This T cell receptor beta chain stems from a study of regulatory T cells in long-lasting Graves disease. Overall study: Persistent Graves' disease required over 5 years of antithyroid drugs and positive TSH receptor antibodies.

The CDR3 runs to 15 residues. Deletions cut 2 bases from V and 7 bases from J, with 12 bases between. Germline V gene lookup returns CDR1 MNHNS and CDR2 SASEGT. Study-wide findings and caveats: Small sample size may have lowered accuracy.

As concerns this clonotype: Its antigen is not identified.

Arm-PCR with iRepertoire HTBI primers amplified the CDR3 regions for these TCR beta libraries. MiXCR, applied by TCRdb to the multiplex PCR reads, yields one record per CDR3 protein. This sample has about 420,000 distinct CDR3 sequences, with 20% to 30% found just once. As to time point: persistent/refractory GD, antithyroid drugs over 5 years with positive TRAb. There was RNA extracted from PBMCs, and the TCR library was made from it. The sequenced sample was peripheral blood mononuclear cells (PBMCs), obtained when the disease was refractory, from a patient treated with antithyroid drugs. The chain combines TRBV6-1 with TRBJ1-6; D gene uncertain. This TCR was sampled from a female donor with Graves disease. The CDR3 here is CASSESILGNSPLHF. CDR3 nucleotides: TGTGCCAGCAGTGAAAGCATTCTTGGCAATTCACCCCTCCACTTT.